The clone carrying this T cell receptor beta chain was seen a handful of times. Antigen: not known. The CDR3 contains 12 residues. V was cut by 7 bases and J by 9 bases, with 10 bases left in between. The V gene's germline CDR1 is LNHDA and CDR2 SQIVND (reference sequence). The data stem from a study of PD-1 blockade in classical Hodgkin lymphoma. Study-level points and caveats: Undefined causes, possibly disease activity or prior therapy, underlie the repertoire differences.

The patients all showed relapse after autologous stem cell transplantation, while their brentuximab vedotin exposure varied. Only in-frame clones appear in the TCRdb table, and some are missing; sequencing was by immunoSEQ multiplex PCR. The sample gives tens of thousands of clones, nearly 90% of which show up once; roughly 10% is in the top ten. The rearrangement links TRBV19 to TRBJ1-6; a weak D match, TRBD1 (5 bases). Sequencing was performed on peripheral blood mononuclear cells (PBMCs), taken before the second cycle of nivolumab. The receptor comes from a human donor with classical Hodgkin lymphoma. The CDR3 loop reads CASTRGSSPLHF. In DNA, the CDR3 is TGTGCCAGTACCCGGGGGAGTTCACCCCTCCACTTT.